These 5 T cell receptor beta chains came from one sample sequenced in a study of shared T cell receptors in the human thymus. Only in-frame clones appear in the TCRdb table, and some are missing; sequencing was by immunoSEQ multiplex PCR. Here the sample spans hundreds of thousands of clones, approximately 85% being singletons. This same sample was also taken into another study, of human thymus T cells.

The sequenced sample consisted of thymocytes. The source is a girl under three years old with a congenital heart defect.

Points on this clone: At one end, the junction sequence differs from germline, possibly due to a read error. The gene calls are TRBV2 and TRBJ2-7; 12 bases fit TRBD1. Germline V gene data show CDR1 as SNHLY and CDR2 as FYNNEI. CDR3 length: 14 amino acids. CDR3: CASRFRDRGRSSLF. For the CDR3, the DNA is TGTGCCAGCAGGTTCCGGGACAGGGGGCGTTCCTCTCTTTTC.

V gene TRBV11-2 combines with J gene TRBJ1-2; D remains ambiguous. Per the germline V gene, CDR1 is SGHAT and CDR2 is FQNNGV. The V end lost 1 base, the J end lost 8 bases, and 11 bases lay between the germline ends. The CDR3 loop spans 13 amino acids. The CDR3, as DNA: TGTGCCAGCAGCTTAGTACACAGCGGAGGCTACACCTTC. Translation gives CASSLVHSGGYTF.

The chain has TRBV11-2 and TRBJ1-2, with D uncertain. This CDR3 spans 16 amino acids. V lost 0 bases and J 2 bases, leaving 13 bases between the germline ends. Germline lookup yields CDR1 SGHAT and CDR2 FQNNGV. Here the CDR3 DNA reads TGTGCCAGCAGCTTAGAGGAGATAGGATCGAACTATGGCTACACCTTC. It codes for CASSLEEIGSNYGYTF.

The rearrangement links TRBV7-6 to TRBJ1-4; 9 bases match TRBD1. Trimming took 1 base from V and 6 from J; bases not matched to a gene: 3. The CDR3 covers 15 residues. Germline loops: CDR1 SGHVS, CDR2 FNYEAQ. The CDR3 DNA reads as TGTGCCAGCAGCTTAGTGGGGACAGGGTATGAAAAACTGTTTTTT. It yields the protein CASSLVGTGYEKLFF.

The chain uses TRBV5-1 and TRBJ2-6; no definite D call. CDR1 and CDR2 (germline): SGHRS, YFSETQ. Trimming removed 0 bases from V and 2 bases from J, with 6 bases in between. The CDR3 is made up of 15 amino acids. The CDR3 region has the DNA TGCGCCAGCAGCTTGGACCGGGCTGGGGCCAACGTCCTGACTTTC. Protein: CASSLDRAGANVLTF.